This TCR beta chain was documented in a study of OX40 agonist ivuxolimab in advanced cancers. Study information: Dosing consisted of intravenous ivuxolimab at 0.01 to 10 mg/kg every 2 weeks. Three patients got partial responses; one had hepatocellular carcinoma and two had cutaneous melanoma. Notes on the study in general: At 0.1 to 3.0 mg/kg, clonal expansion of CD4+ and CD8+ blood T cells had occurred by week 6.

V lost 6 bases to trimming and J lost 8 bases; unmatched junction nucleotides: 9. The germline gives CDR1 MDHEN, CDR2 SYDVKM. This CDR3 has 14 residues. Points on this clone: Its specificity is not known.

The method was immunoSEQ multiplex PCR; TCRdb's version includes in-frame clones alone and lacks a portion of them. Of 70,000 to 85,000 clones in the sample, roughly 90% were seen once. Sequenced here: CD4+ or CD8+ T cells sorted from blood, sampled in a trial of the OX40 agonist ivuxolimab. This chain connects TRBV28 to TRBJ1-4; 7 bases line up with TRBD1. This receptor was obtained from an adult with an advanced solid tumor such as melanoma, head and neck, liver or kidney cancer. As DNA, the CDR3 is TGTGCCAGCAGGGGGGGGACAGTTCGGGAAAAACTGTTTTTT. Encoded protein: CASRGGTVREKLFF.